This T cell receptor (beta chain) was documented in a study of blood T cell repertoires in COVID-19. This clone was seen a handful of times. Original processing methods: Reference gene primer amplification in the assay estimated nucleated cell counts. This table comes from immunoSEQ multiplex PCR, and its TCRdb copy is limited to in-frame clones, with some not included. V, J and clone size are those of that table, while D and trimming were read from the DNA. The sample carries tens of thousands of clones, around 81% recorded once. What was sequenced was peripheral blood. The source is a human donor in a cohort sampled during active COVID-19.

The CDR3 sequence: CASSWGDAVYGYTF. The CDR3 DNA reads TGTGCCAGCAGCTGGGGGGACGCAGTCTATGGCTACACCTTC. The V and J genes are TRBV7-3 and TRBJ1-2; tentatively, D is TRBD1 (5 bases). Trimming removed 4 bases at V and 4 bases at J, with 13 bases between. The CDR3 covers 14 residues. CDR1 and CDR2 (germline): SGHTA, FQGTGA.